This T cell receptor (beta chain) was captured by sequencing in a study of T cells after somatic rescue of genetic block (dated by TCRdb to 2019 to 2021). Regarding the research as a whole: What the study looked at was long-term robustness, specifically in a T-cell system that came about through somatic rescue of a genetic block in T-cell development.

The CDR3 numbers 15 residues from cysteine through phenylalanine. The retained sequence is limited to the CDR3, 45 bases, with the frame set at the first base. CDR1 and CDR2, looked up from the germline V gene, are MDHEN and SYDVKM. After removal of 7 bases from V and 2 bases from J, the junction retains 7 bases not matched to a gene. Library prep was done by the immunoSEQ multiplex PCR assay. TCRdb took over this immuneACCESS table, retaining in-frame rearrangements with V and J assigned. Such tables are incomplete; in checked studies, under half of the missing clones stem from an unresolved V gene, and the remainder is unexplained. The sample has under 150,000 clones on record, around nine tenths of them singletons. The top ten clonotypes cover approximately 1.5% of the sample. On this clone: What this receptor recognizes is not known. No quality values exist for individual bases; no much larger clone is one base distant.

The sequence was obtained from a woman aged 18-29 years. The chain is made from TRBV28 and TRBJ1-3; 8 junctional bases match TRBD1. Sequenced sample: peripheral blood mononuclear cells (PBMCs). The nucleotide sequence reads TGTGCCAGCAATTCTCCGACAGGGGCTGGAAACACCATATATTTT. Its product reads: CASNSPTGAGNTIYF.